This entry describes one T cell receptor beta chain. Its antigen is unidentified. The data were obtained in a study of cytomegalovirus exposure and HLA in healthy donors. Healthy individuals who donated bone marrow served as the donors. The CDR3 sequence is 22 residues long. Germline V gene sequence: CDR1 SGHRS, CDR2 YFSETQ. With 3 bases clipped from V and 0 bases from J, the junction kept 24 bases outside the gene matches. The PCR ran on 60 Vbeta and 13 Jbeta primers. Measured with immunoSEQ multiplex PCR; TCRdb has only the in-frame clones, and not every one. The table has over 75,000 clones, approximately 84% seen once. Study-wide points: For cytomegalovirus status, the classifier reportedly gave diagnoses with high specificity and sensitivity. In the analysis, some V segments, TRBV6-2 and TRBV6-3 included, were excluded as indistinguishable.

V and J are TRBV5-1 and TRBJ1-5; 7 bases line up with TRBD1. The clonotype was recovered from a woman aged 18-30 years in good health and CMV-seropositive. Sample: PBMCs. The CDR3 reads CASSWERLCGTATGDSNQPQHF. The CDR3, as DNA: TGCGCCAGCAGCTGGGAACGTCTATGCGGGACAGCCACAGGTGATAGCAATCAGCCCCAGCATTTT. The full variable domain, rest sourced from reference TRBV5-1 and TRBJ1-5, is KAGVTQTPRYLIKTRGQQVTLSCSPISGHRSVSWYQQTPGQGLQFLFEYFSETQRNKGNFPGRFSGRQFSNSRSEMNVSTLELGDSALYLCASSWERLCGTATGDSNQPQHFGDGTRLSIL.